This entry lists 17 T cell receptor beta chains sequenced from one sample in a study of blood T cell repertoires in COVID-19. Some clones are missing from TCRdb's copy, which holds only in-frame ones; the method was immunoSEQ multiplex PCR. The data hold 40,000 to 65,000 clones, with more than 60% observed a single time. Sequenced: peripheral blood. Receptors originate from a human donor with active or convalescent COVID-19. The donor label of this sample is uncertain.

The CDR3 here is CASSSGTGYHEQYF. Written as DNA, the CDR3 is TGTGCCAGCAGCTCGGGGACAGGGTACCACGAGCAGTACTTC. The V call is TRBV5-4, the J call TRBJ2-7; 9 bases line up with TRBD1. The CDR3 loop spans 14 amino acids. Unmatched junction bases numbered 6, after V lost 3 bases and J lost 5 bases. Germline lookup yields CDR1 SGHNT and CDR2 YYREEE (reference sequence). Variable domain in full (rest from reference TRBV5-4 and TRBJ2-7): ETGVTQSPTHLIKTRGQQVTLRCSSQSGHNTVSWYQQALGQGPQFIFQYYREEENGRGNFPPRFSGLQFPNYSSELNVNALELDDSALYLCASSSGTGYHEQYFGPGTRLTVT.

The chain is built from TRBV5-1 and TRBJ2-3; 9 bases map to TRBD2. Germline CDR1 SGHRS, CDR2 YFSETQ. The length of the CDR3 is 17 residues. Unmatched junction bases numbered 12, after V lost 1 base and J lost 6 bases. CDR3 DNA: TGCGCCAGCAGCTTGCGGGTAGCGGGAGCGGGCGCGGATACGCAGTATTTT. Protein product: CASSLRVAGAGADTQYF.

This chain joins TRBV5-5 and TRBJ1-2, with D possibly TRBD1 on 6 matching bases. Germline V gene sequence: CDR1 SGHKS, CDR2 YYEKEE (reference sequence). V was cut by 4 bases and J by 1 base, with 11 bases left in between. The CDR3 consists of 14 residues. CDR3 nucleotides: TGTGCCAGCAGCACCGAACAGGGTAACTATGGCTACACCTTC. Amino acid sequence: CASSTEQGNYGYTF. The full variable domain, its missing parts supplied by reference TRBV5-5 and TRBJ1-2, is DAGVTQSPTHLIKTRGQQVTLRCSPISGHKSVSWYQQVLGQGPQFIFQYYEKEERGRGNFPDRFSARQFPNYSSELNVNALLLGDSALYLCASSTEQGNYGYTFGSGTRLTVV.

V and J are TRBV24-1 and TRBJ2-5; 13 bases are a match to TRBD2. The CDR3 is 16 residues long. V lost 4 bases, J lost 4 bases, and 5 bases stayed unmatched. Germline V gene sequence: CDR1 KGHDR, CDR2 SFDVKD. CDR3 amino acids: CATSDRGLAGVETQYF. The DNA of the CDR3 is TGTGCCACCAGTGACCGCGGACTAGCGGGAGTAGAGACCCAGTACTTC.

The chain couples TRBV28 to TRBJ2-7; 7 positions agree with TRBD1. The ends lost 11 bases at V and 2 bases at J; junction bases unmatched: 6. Germline CDR1 and CDR2: MDHEN and SYDVKM. This CDR3 has 12 amino acids. CDR3 in DNA: TGTGCCTCACGAACAGGGGCCTACGAGCAGTACTTC. Its protein is CASRTGAYEQYF.

This chain connects TRBV30 to TRBJ2-5; TRBD1 is a possible D gene (5 bases). The CDR3 has 12 residues. Germline V CDR1 and CDR2: GTSNPN, SVGIG (reference sequence). V lost 8 bases, J lost 5 bases, and 15 bases lay in between. The CDR3 nucleotides read TGTGCCGGCCGACAGAATTTCGAGACCCAGTACTTC. Amino acids: CAGRQNFETQYF.

The V gene is TRBV9, the J gene TRBJ2-7; 8 bases agree with TRBD2. Germline-derived CDR1 and CDR2 are SGDLS and YYNGEE. After removal of 3 bases from V and 5 bases from J, the junction contained 7 bases not matched to a gene. This CDR3 is built from 14 residues. DNA for the CDR3: TGTGCCAGCAGCGCCGGACTAGCTAGAGACGAGCAGTACTTC. It translates to CASSAGLARDEQYF.

The gene calls are TRBV2 and TRBJ2-5, with 10 positions matching TRBD1. CDR3 size: 14 residues. Germline V gene sequence: CDR1 SNHLY, CDR2 FYNNEI. The J segment lost 4 bases and the V segment lost 6 bases, leaving 5 bases of the junction unmatched. The CDR3 DNA is TGTGCCAGCAGCCCAGACAGGGGGCCAGAGACCCAGTACTTC. Encoded protein: CASSPDRGPETQYF.

J is TRBJ1-5 and V is TRBV9; a weak D match, TRBD1 (6 bases). The germline gives CDR1 SGDLS, CDR2 YYNGEE. V was pared by 0 bases and J by 0 bases, with 10 bases between. CDR3 length: 16 amino acids. The CDR3 bases are TGTGCCAGCAGCGTAGGGGCAGGGGCTAGCAATCAGCCCCAGCATTTT. It specifies CASSVGAGASNQPQHF.

This clone was seen just once. The chain recombines TRBV28 with TRBJ1-2, with no clear D. Trimming removed 4 bases from V and 2 bases from J, with 8 bases in between. Germline V gene lookup returns CDR1 MDHEN and CDR2 SYDVKM. The CDR3 totals 13 residues. CDR3 sequence: CASSSDSNYGYTF. CDR3 coding DNA: TGTGCCAGCAGTTCAGATTCAAACTATGGCTACACCTTC.

As DNA, the CDR3 is TGTACCAACACGGAGCGGGAAACCACCTACGAGCAGTACTTC. This sequence encodes CTNTERETTYEQYF. The chain employs TRBV6-5 and TRBJ2-7; 7 nucleotides line up with TRBD2. The CDR3 length is 14 residues. CDR1 MNHEY and CDR2 SVGAGI come from the germline V gene.

This clone appeared a single time. The chain has TRBV15 and TRBJ1-2; possibly TRBD1 for D (5 bases). Per the germline V gene, CDR1 is LNHNV and CDR2 is YYDKDF (reference sequence). V lost 0 bases to trimming and J lost 5 bases, with 19 bases between them. The CDR3 sequence is 17 residues long. In DNA, the CDR3 is TGTGCCACCAGCAGAGATTACCCGGGACTGTCCTCATATGGCTACACCTTC. It codes for CATSRDYPGLSSYGYTF.

This clone has only a few counts. The V gene is TRBV9, the J gene TRBJ2-7, with D perhaps matching TRBD2 (5 bases). Trimming pared 3 bases from V and 6 bases from J, leaving 13 bases between. The germline V gene encodes CDR1 SGDLS and CDR2 YYNGEE. This CDR3 contains 13 residues. CDR3 amino acids: CASSAVDRGEQYF. In nucleotides, the CDR3 is TGTGCCAGCAGCGCCGTAGATCGGGGCGAGCAGTACTTC.

The CDR3 region is CASSYSSGTHRWNTGELFF. In DNA form, the CDR3 reads TGTGCCAGCAGTTATTCCTCCGGGACACATCGGTGGAACACCGGGGAGCTGTTTTTT. The chain couples TRBV14 to TRBJ2-2; perhaps TRBD1 as D (6 bases). CDR1 and CDR2 from the germline V gene are SGHDN and FVKESK. With 6 bases removed from V and 1 base from J, the gap between germline ends came to 24 bases. This CDR3 spans 19 amino acids.

This rearrangement joins TRBV5-1 to TRBJ1-5; 9 bases align to TRBD1. J lost 4 bases, V lost 0 bases, and 8 bases had no gene match. The CDR3 loop spans 17 amino acids. CDR1 is SGHRS, CDR2 YFSETQ, per germline. The CDR3 coding sequence is TGCGCCAGCAGCTTGGGACAGGGGGACATTCGAAATCAGCCCCAGCATTTT. It specifies CASSLGQGDIRNQPQHF.

The gene calls are TRBV4-1 and TRBJ2-5; 7 nucleotides align to TRBD2. Trimming cost V 6 bases and J 4 bases; bases outside gene matches: 8. Germline V gene lookup returns CDR1 MGHRA and CDR2 YSYEKL. The CDR3 is 14 amino acids. CDR3 nucleotide sequence: TGCGCCAGCAGACCCACTAGCGCTCGAGAGACCCAGTACTTC. Amino acids: CASRPTSARETQYF.

The chain couples TRBV6-5 to TRBJ1-2, with a possible D match to TRBD1 (5 bases). The CDR3 sequence is 14 residues long. CDR1 and CDR2 from the germline V gene are MNHEY and SVGAGI. The V end was cut by 7 bases, the J end by 7 bases, with 19 bases between. CDR3 sequence: CASTLGGGASGYTF. The CDR3 DNA is TGTGCCAGCACCCTGGGGGGGGGTGCTTCTGGCTACACCTTC.